The source of this T cell receptor (beta chain) is a study of cytomegalovirus exposure and HLA in healthy donors (dated by TCRdb to 2016 to 2017). Describing the broader study: In an earlier analysis of around 540 of the donors, 276 Gb of sequence data and approximately 100 million unique TCR beta sequences from roughly 190 million T cells were reported. About 280 gigabases of sequencing data and around 85 million unique TCR sequences made up an early release that covered 500 to 700 HLA-typed donors. Among the approximately 400 genotyped donors, around 81% belonged to the genetic ancestry cluster associated with self-reported Caucasian donors. The aim of the study was to test whether cataloging public T cell receptors could identify signatures of past pathogen exposure. Using immunosequencing, the study profiled T cell repertoires from roughly 650 subjects and related those repertoires to cytomegalovirus serostatus. A separate validation cohort of 90 to 150 different subjects was used in addition to the roughly 700-subject first cohort. The study combined high-throughput TCR immunosequencing, statistical association of individual TCRs with disease status, and machine learning to predict cytomegalovirus infection status. A later analysis re-examined previously published TCR beta repertoires from just over 650 donors and added high-resolution HLA genotyping to investigate patterns of TCR occurrence. In the later analysis, no new phenotypic data were used to find candidate immune exposures; instead, reliance was placed on TCR beta sequences and their occurrence across donors. An earlier analysis of about 620 of the donors applied high-throughput TCR beta sequencing to assess whether each TCR beta V gene segment acted as functional or pseudogenic. Donor age, sex, ethnicity and CMV serostatus were compiled together with the repertoire data. Genome-wide SNP genotypes for about 55% of the roughly 670 donors were used in a later genetic analysis, which treated that subset as a discovery cohort. Every repertoire in the discovery cohort had been generated on one and the same sequencing platform. Class I and class II HLA loci were covered by the typing at four-digit resolution. The number of donors typed differed by locus, with roughly 620-630 for A, B, C, DRB1 and DQB1, over 500 for DQA1, over 600 for DPA1, and around 450 for DPB1. A few DR-DQ haplotypes were handled as single units for association and clustering because linkage in the cohort was strong. Across some 400 genotyped donors of the cohort, an average of about 240,000 unique TCR beta nucleotide sequences per donor were sequenced, and around 19% of those sequences were non-productive. General study outcomes and caveats: In a later analysis, HLA-associated TCR beta chains showed more clonal expansion and lower generation probabilities than non-associated chains that were equally common. A group of highly shared sequence variants was considered likely to be a technical artifact of the sequencing pipeline. In a later analysis, TCR association rates were found to vary across HLA loci, with the most associated TCRs seen for DRB1 alleles and the fewest for HLA-C alleles. Broadly in line with IMGT annotations, most TCR beta V segments showed up in productive rearrangements about 90% or about 30% of the time in an earlier analysis of around 550 of the donors. The authors suggested that the approach could potentially be extended to other disease states and immunological phenotypes. Across donors, most TCR sequences were observed very rarely, whereas some public TCRs were present in many individuals. In a later analysis, several top co-occurrence clusters were reported to appear linked to parvovirus B19, influenza, CMV and Epstein-Barr virus. The presence/absence analyses assumed that sequencing depth was roughly uniform across donors, and that assumption may not be true. Because the 87-base-pair reads could not distinguish some IMGT-functional V segments, including TRBV6-2 and TRBV6-3, those segments were excluded. HLA typing was unavailable for some donors at each locus, so association tests used only the typed subset. A total of about 150 TCR beta chains were listed by the study as associated with cytomegalovirus. This cohort had only TCR beta chains sequenced, and the lack of alpha or paired-chain data limited which features could be detected. The classifier was reported to diagnose cytomegalovirus status with high specificity and sensitivity in both the original cohort and the validation cohort. A later analysis associated 15,000 or so TCR beta sequences with specific HLA alleles at a false discovery rate of 0.05. When HLA alleles, especially DR and DQ, strongly co-occurred, attributing TCR associations to individual alleles was difficult. Linkage disequilibrium might explain the correlated functional status among segregating V segments, but an unknown experimental factor could not be excluded. For the cohort, immune exposure information was limited to CMV serostatus. In vitro tests confirmed that three of the cytomegalovirus-associated TCR beta chains recognize cytomegalovirus antigens. A further reported finding was that TCR beta sequences accurately predicted the HLA-A and HLA-B alleles for most subjects in the first cohort. About 17 rarely observed V segments, including chromosome 9 orphons, were excluded from the earlier analysis of approximately 500 of the donors because counts were too low. A later analysis found that most CMV-associated TCR beta chains appeared HLA-restricted, with HLA associations seemingly driven largely by CMV exposure. A later genetic analysis reported fewer N-insertions in productive TCRs among donors in an Asian-associated ancestry cluster than the roughly 700-donor mean. In a later genetic analysis, a missense DCLRE1C variant was associated with V-gene and J-gene trimming of TCR beta chains, and the association was replicated in an independent cohort.

The germline V and J ends show losses of 5 bases and 4 bases respectively, and no gene match explains 2 bases of the junction. The CDR3 has 14 amino acids, counting the end cysteine and phenylalanine. Only the CDR3 DNA stays, 42 bases, in frame from base 1. From the germline V gene, CDR1 is SNHLY and CDR2 is FYNNEI. The cohort was made up of 650 to 700 healthy bone marrow donors. Cohort members were all nominally healthy when sampled, although unrecorded immune exposures were likely present. The donor was CMV seronegative and belonged to the group of 350 to 400 seronegative cohort members. A peripheral blood sample was collected from each donor, and TCR beta sequencing was performed on peripheral blood mononuclear cells. The Qiagen DNeasy Blood Extraction Kit was used to extract genomic DNA from the blood cell samples. The sample holds a few counts of this clone. Its target antigen remains unknown. Per-nucleotide qualities are absent, and no much larger clonotype sits a single base away.

Library preparation was by the immunoSEQ multiplex PCR assay. For the multiplex PCR, a mixture combining 60 forward primers for TCR Vbeta segments and 13 reverse primers for TCR Jbeta segments was used. The CDR3 region of rearranged TCR beta genes was amplified from genomic DNA with a multiplex PCR assay. On the Illumina HiSeq System, the amplified TCR beta libraries were sequenced as 87-base-pair reads. Regarding the original processing steps: A later analysis counted approximately 76 million unique TCR beta chains across the 640 or so repertoires, and about 10 million of these chains were shared by at least two donors. Raw reads were error-corrected and collapsed into unique sequences with a nearest-neighbor algorithm that merged closely related sequences to remove PCR and sequencing errors. CDR3 sequences were aligned to IMGT reference sequences to assign V, D and J gene segments. For a sequence to be retained, a match of at least six nucleotides was required to both a V gene segment and a J gene segment. A rearrangement counted as productive if the CDR3 had no stop codons and remained in frame with V and J, and every other rearrangement counted as non-productive. CDR3 was defined by IMGT convention, running from the second conserved V-encoded cysteine to the conserved J-encoded phenylalanine. In an earlier analysis of 550 to 650 of the donors, sequences lacking an unambiguous match to a single V gene segment were excluded. In an earlier analysis of 450 to 750 of the donors, a V segment was called functional when productive rearrangements were above 56.7%, and segregating when the standard deviation between donors exceeded 5%. A statistical classification framework was built to diagnose cytomegalovirus status from the catalog of TCR beta chain sequences. V and J gene assignment, in a later analysis, came from comparing TCR nucleotide sequences with IMGT/GENE-DB human TR gene sequences. Using the TCRdist pipeline, a later analysis assigned CDR3 sequences along with most-parsimonious VDJ recombination scenarios. A later analysis defined each TCR beta chain by its CDR3 amino acid sequence plus V-gene family, and excluded reads lacking a unique V-gene family. To address suspected cross-contamination and a sequencing artifact, a later analysis removed roughly 580 highly shared, low-generation-probability nucleotide sequences. In a later analysis, a clonal expansion index for each public chain was calculated from normalized within-repertoire ranks of inferred template counts. In a later analysis, generation probabilities were computed with a VDJ recombination model fitted to out-of-frame rearrangements, and the resulting probabilities were checked against IGoR. A later analysis scored TCR-TCR, TCR-HLA and TCR-CMV co-occurrence with hypergeometric tests, applying a repertoire-size bias correction to TCR pairs. False discovery rates were estimated in a later analysis by permuting HLA or CMV assignments 20 times. In a later analysis, co-occurring TCRs were grouped with DBSCAN, and TCRdist sequence similarity was added when clustering was performed within HLA-allele-positive subsets. Co-occurrence clustering excluded repertoires with fewer than 30,000 or more than 120,000 public chains, plus five with anomalous nucleotide sharing. Here the immuneACCESS table is served through TCRdb, limited to in-frame sequences with V and J called. Missing clones are a known gap in these copies; in checked studies unresolved V genes cover under half, and the rest lacks a known reason. V and J calls and clone size are given by that table; D and trimming were obtained from the DNA. The sample table records some 130,000 clones; roughly three quarters of these occur just once. The ten largest clonotypes hold 2.2% of the sample.

Sequenced sample: PBMCs. This clonotype originated in a man aged 25 to 45 in good health and CMV-seronegative. The chain uses TRBV2 and TRBJ2-1, and TRBD2 matches 10 of the central bases. The nucleotide sequence is given as TGTGCCAGCAGTACTAGCGGGGCTTACAATGAGCAGTTCTTC. Its amino acids are CASSTSGAYNEQFF.